The 27 T cell receptor beta chains below come from one sample, sequenced in a study of CD8 T cells in ankylosing spondylitis. Findings and caveats of the study: Eight highly homologous variants formed a TCR beta motif that appeared characteristic of ankylosing spondylitis blood.

TCRdb redid the calling of the 5' RACE reads with MiXCR, one entry per CDR3 protein. The sample has approximately 520,000 distinct CDR3 sequences, roughly 5.3% seen once. Antigens for these TCRs are unknown. The sample comprised blood, either unsorted or a sorted T cell fraction (not recorded which). These receptors were collected from a male donor with ankylosing spondylitis.

This clonotype was found many times. The chain carries TRBV7-6 and TRBJ2-1; either TRBD1 or TRBD2 may fit D (5 bases each). The CDR3 totals 17 residues. V was trimmed by 3 bases and J by 3 bases, leaving 18 bases between them. Germline V gene data show CDR1 as SGHVS and CDR2 as FNYEAQ. CDR3 bases: TGTGCCAGCAGCTTTGGGCAGGGAGAGGGGAACTACAATGAGCAGTTCTTC. Its translation: CASSFGQGEGNYNEQFF.

This clonotype was detected ten times or more. V and J are TRBV11-1 and TRBJ2-3, with a tentative D call TRBD2 (6 bases). V dropped 5 bases and J dropped 7 bases, with 13 bases sitting between them. The germline CDR1 and CDR2 sequences are SGHAT and FQDESV (reference sequence). This CDR3 comprises 13 residues. The CDR3 reads CASSPNAGNTQYF. In DNA, the CDR3 is TGTGCCAGCAGCCCTAATGCGGGAAATACGCAGTATTTT.

This clonotype appeared many times. The gene calls are TRBV20-1 and TRBJ1-1; no clear D. CDR1 DFQATT and CDR2 SNEGSKA come from the germline V gene (reference sequence). The CDR3 is 13 residues long. V was clipped by 5 bases and J by 1 base, with 11 bases between them. The CDR3 protein is CSALGPWNTEAFF. CDR3 in DNA: TGCAGTGCTCTTGGACCTTGGAACACTGAAGCTTTCTTT.

The chain employs TRBV19 and TRBJ2-3; 7 bases align to TRBD1. The trim removed 5 bases at V and 0 bases at J, leaving 8 bases unmatched. Germline V lookup: CDR1 LNHDA, CDR2 SQIVND (reference sequence). The CDR3 covers 16 residues. CDR3 DNA: TGTGCCAGTAGTCACCGACAGGGTTCTAGCACAGATACGCAGTATTTT. Its translation: CASSHRQGSSTDTQYF.

There are many counts of this clonotype. The rearrangement uses TRBV5-6 and TRBJ1-2; D is unresolved. V was pared by 0 bases and J by 4 bases, with 7 bases between. Germline V gives CDR1 SGHDT, CDR2 YYEEEE. This CDR3 spans 13 amino acids. The CDR3 loop reads CASSLVQSYGYTF. CDR3 bases: TGTGCCAGCAGCTTGGTACAGAGCTATGGCTACACCTTC.

This clonotype was found many times. The chain recombines TRBV6-5 with TRBJ1-2; D remains unclear. V lost 0 bases, J lost 5 bases, and 10 bases lay in between. CDR1 is MNHEY and CDR2 is SVGAGI in the germline V gene. The CDR3 is 14 residues long. CDR3 bases: TGTGCCAGCAGTTACTCGACGGCACAGTATGGCTACACCTTC. It encodes CASSYSTAQYGYTF.

This clonotype was seen at least ten times. The chain employs TRBV5-5 and TRBJ1-5; 7 positions agree with TRBD1. In germline, CDR1 is SGHKS, CDR2 YYEKEE (reference sequence). J was trimmed by 5 bases and V by 2 bases; bases with no gene match: 4. The CDR3 runs to 14 residues. CDR3 sequence (DNA): TGTGCCAGCAGCTTCCGGACAGGACATCAGCCCCAGCATTTT. Protein product: CASSFRTGHQPQHF.

The table lists this clonotype with many counts. The chain couples TRBV28 to TRBJ2-7; D unclear. This CDR3 has 12 amino acids. V was shortened by 5 bases and J by 2 bases, with 7 bases between the two germline ends. Germline CDR1 MDHEN, CDR2 SYDVKM. In DNA, the CDR3 is TGTGCCAGCAGTCCGTGGACCTACGAGCAGTACTTC. It yields the protein CASSPWTYEQYF.

This clonotype was recorded many times. The CDR3 bases are TGTGCCAGCAGCCGTGACAGGGCCTCCTACGAGCAGTACTTC. Protein product: CASSRDRASYEQYF. The chain combines TRBV6-1 with TRBJ2-7; 7 bases agree with TRBD1. The CDR3 covers 14 residues. Germline trimming cut 6 bases from V and 0 bases from J; bases unmatched to any gene: 5. Per germline, CDR1 MNHNS and CDR2 SASEGT.

This clonotype has ten or more counts. The chain has TRBV7-9 and TRBJ2-7; TRBD1 agrees at 7 bases. Germline CDR1 and CDR2: SEHNR and FQNEAQ (reference sequence). The CDR3 is 16 amino acids. V trimming: 4 bases; J trimming: 4 bases; junction bases outside the gene matches: 13. The CDR3 region is CASSSKTDRLRYEQYF. The CDR3 DNA follows: TGTGCCAGCAGCTCCAAGACGGACAGGCTCCGATACGAGCAGTACTTC.

This clonotype came up many times. This chain uses TRBV4-1 with TRBJ2-7; tentative D call: TRBD2 (6 bases). CDR1 is MGHRA, CDR2 YSYEKL, per germline. The CDR3 is 14 amino acids. The V and J ends lost 4 bases and 7 bases respectively, with 17 bases between them. The CDR3 loop is CASSPREGLREQYF. DNA of the CDR3: TGCGCCAGCAGCCCTCGTGAGGGACTTAGAGAGCAGTACTTC.

This clonotype was observed a handful of times. The chain combines TRBV6-2 or TRBV6-3 with TRBJ2-3; D is perhaps TRBD1 or TRBD2 (5 bases each). Germline V gives CDR1 MNHEY, CDR2 SVGEGT. The V end was cut by 7 bases, the J end by 1 base, with 15 bases between. The CDR3 covers 15 residues. DNA for the CDR3: TGTGCCAGCATTGGGGGATTGGTCCGCACAGATACGCAGTATTTT. Translated, it gives CASIGGLVRTDTQYF.

This clonotype has ten or more counts. This chain joins TRBV12-3 or TRBV12-4 and TRBJ2-1; D not certain. V gave up 3 bases and J gave up 8 bases, with 5 bases separating them. This CDR3 has 11 residues. The CDR3 DNA reads as TGTGCCAGCAGTTTTGTCCATGAGCAGTTCTTC. Its translation: CASSFVHEQFF.

In its sample, this clonotype was seen many times. The CDR3 DNA is TGTGCCAGCAGACCTGCTGGGTCAGCTAATGAAAAACTGTTTTTT. Protein: CASRPAGSANEKLFF. The V call is TRBV6-1, the J call TRBJ1-4; D is undetermined. V lost 6 bases and J lost 3, with 14 bases in between. In germline, CDR1 is MNHNS, CDR2 SASEGT. The CDR3 has 15 residues.

In this sample, this clonotype turned up many times. The chain is built from TRBV7-2 and TRBJ2-5, with D maybe TRBD2 (7 bases). CDR3 length equals 13 residues. CDR1 and CDR2 from the germline V gene are SGHTA and FQGNSA. Trimming stripped 5 bases from V and 5 bases from J, with 12 bases between. The CDR3, as DNA: TGTGCCAGCAGCACGGGGGGCCTGGAGACCCAGTACTTC. This sequence encodes CASSTGGLETQYF.

This clonotype was observed at least ten times. The chain employs TRBV10-3 and TRBJ1-5, with D unresolved. The germline V and J ends were trimmed by 4 bases and 6 bases, with 7 bases remaining between them. CDR1 is ENHRY, CDR2 SYGVKD, per germline. The CDR3 consists of 12 residues. The DNA of the CDR3 is TGTGCCATCAGTGCGGGAGGTCAGCCCCAGCATTTT. Protein: CAISAGGQPQHF.

This clonotype was detected ten times or more. The genes are TRBV24-1 and TRBJ2-1; 8 bases match TRBD2. CDR1 and CDR2 from the germline V gene are KGHDR and SFDVKD. The V and J ends lost 3 bases and 8 bases, in that order; junction bases with no gene match: 11. The CDR3 is 16 residues long. CDR3 loop: CATSDSGAGRAYEQFF. CDR3 sequence (DNA): TGTGCCACCAGTGATAGTGGCGCCGGGAGGGCATATGAGCAGTTCTTC.

Ten or more counts support this clonotype. CDR3 DNA: TGTGCCACCAGTGATTTGTGGCGGAAGGGAGCTGCCGGGGAGCTGTTTTTT. This translates into CATSDLWRKGAAGELFF. The chain carries TRBV24-1 and TRBJ2-2; D is perhaps TRBD2 (5 bases). Per the germline V gene, CDR1 is KGHDR and CDR2 is SFDVKD. The CDR3 is 17 residues long. The ends were cut back, 0 bases at V and 6 bases at J, with 16 bases in the middle.

This clonotype was seen ten or more times. The V gene is TRBV5-1, the J gene TRBJ2-3; possibly TRBD1 or TRBD2 for D (5 bases each). Trimming removed 2 bases at V and 5 bases at J, with 12 bases between. CDR1 SGHRS and CDR2 YFSETQ come from the germline V gene. The CDR3 runs 14 residues. The CDR3 is CASSFQGGGDTQYF. Here the CDR3 DNA reads TGCGCCAGCAGCTTCCAGGGTGGAGGAGATACGCAGTATTTT.

In its sample, this clonotype was seen many times. The chain uses TRBV7-9 and TRBJ2-2; D gene uncertain. Germline CDR1 is SEHNR and CDR2 is FQNEAQ (reference sequence). The CDR3 has 16 residues. Trimming removed 5 bases from V and 0 bases from J, with 13 bases in between. The CDR3 nucleotides are TGTGCCAGCAGCCAAATAGACACCGCGAACACCGGGGAGCTGTTTTTT. Its translation: CASSQIDTANTGELFF.

There are many counts of this clonotype. The chain carries TRBV19 and TRBJ2-7; 7 bases are a match to TRBD2. With V trimmed by 6 bases and J by 2 bases, 1 base remained unmatched. The V gene's germline CDR1 is LNHDA and CDR2 SQIVND (reference sequence). CDR3 length equals 12 residues. DNA of the CDR3: TGTGCCAGTAGCGGGAGGCCCTACGAGCAGTACTTC. Protein sequence: CASSGRPYEQYF.

This clonotype appeared many times. The rearrangement joins TRBV10-2 to TRBJ2-7; 9 bases fit TRBD1. The germline V gene encodes CDR1 WSHSY and CDR2 SAAADI. The CDR3 contains 13 residues. J lost 6 bases, V lost 8 bases, and 8 bases had no gene match. The DNA for the CDR3 is TGCGCCAGCTTCTCGGGACAGGGCACCGAGCAGTACTTC. This gives the protein CASFSGQGTEQYF.

This clonotype was detected many times. The V call is TRBV5-1, the J call TRBJ2-1; D remains unclear. V was shortened by 0 bases and J by 4 bases, with 8 bases between the two germline ends. The CDR3 spans 14 residues. The germline V gene encodes CDR1 SGHRS and CDR2 YFSETQ. The CDR3 sequence: CASSLGSEYNEQFF. In nucleotides, the CDR3 is TGCGCCAGCAGCTTGGGTTCGGAATACAATGAGCAGTTCTTC.

There are many counts of this clonotype. The chain employs TRBV20-1 and TRBJ2-7; 10 positions match TRBD2. V gave up 7 bases and J gave up 12 bases; unmatched junction bases: 18. The CDR3 covers 14 residues. The germline gives CDR1 DFQATT, CDR2 SNEGSKA (reference sequence). The CDR3 region is CSVPSGTSAVWSYF. CDR3 DNA sequence: TGCAGTGTCCCGAGTGGGACTAGCGCGGTTTGGTCGTACTTC.

This clonotype was picked up many times. The V and J genes are TRBV10-3 and TRBJ1-4; D is possibly TRBD1 (5 bases). Per germline, CDR1 ENHRY and CDR2 SYGVKD. Trimming removed 0 bases from V and 12 bases from J, with 17 bases in between. The CDR3 has 15 amino acids. The CDR3 DNA is TGTGCCATCAGTGAGTCGAGGGGAACCCGGGGAGAACTGTTTTTT. It codes for CAISESRGTRGELFF.

The gene calls are TRBV4-2 and TRBJ1-4; TRBD1 is a possible D gene (6 bases). V lost 2 bases to trimming and J lost 7 bases, with 17 bases between them. CDR3 length: 16 residues. Germline-derived CDR1 and CDR2 are LGHNA and YNFKEQ. The CDR3 here is CASSQRGQTGGEKLFF. CDR3 DNA sequence: TGTGCCAGCAGCCAACGCGGACAGACCGGGGGTGAAAAACTGTTTTTT.

This clonotype was observed at least ten times. The rearrangement joins TRBV20-1 to TRBJ2-5, with no clear D. The CDR3 contains 13 residues. CDR1 is DFQATT and CDR2 is SNEGSKA in the germline V gene (reference sequence). Trimming removed 3 bases from V and 0 bases from J, with 8 bases in between. CDR3 protein: CSASWAHQETQYF. In DNA form, the CDR3 reads TGCAGTGCTAGTTGGGCACACCAAGAGACCCAGTACTTC.